The source of this T cell receptor (beta chain) is a study of human T cells and chemical hapten exposure (dated by TCRdb to the early 2020s). For context, the study as a whole: For sensitization, 2% DPC in acetone was applied to an approximately 2 cm by approximately 2 cm area of upper inner arm skin. This study followed changes in the peripheral blood TCR repertoire in vivo during primary and secondary sensitization of alopecia patients to the hapten diphenylcyclopropenone (DPC). The patient cohort, mostly female, included alopecia areata with under or over 50% scalp involvement, alopecia totalis and alopecia universalis. Blood for TCR sequencing was provided by twenty-nine alopecia patients at one to four time points (pre-sensitization, 2, 6 and 24 weeks). Libraries were pooled for sequencing, and variation in per-sample TCR yields was attributed mainly to small differences in library volumes within the pool. Blood samples were taken from patients before sensitization (week 0) and then at 2, 6 and about 24 weeks after DPC sensitization. Patients additionally received weekly therapeutic DPC doses to the scalp throughout the roughly 24-week study period. Patch testing was done on the upper back using Finn chambers containing 0.01% DPC, and results were scored after 6 days according to International Contact Dermatitis Research Group standards.

Summary of the overall study and its limitations: All patients had alopecia, a presumed autoimmune disease, so their immune response might differ from that of healthy individuals. Compared with pre-sensitization or healthy control sets, expanded TCRs formed significantly more large CDR3 similarity clusters, which is consistent with antigen-driven responses. DPC sensitization did not change how many TCRs were above 1 in 1000 frequency, and no evidence was found of alterations in global repertoire structure. After repeated subsampling, changes were observed in the strength of the expansion versus patch-test correlation and in the threshold at which the correlation became significant. A positive correlation was found between the number of PT1 expanded TCRs and patch test score, with significance reached at thresholds 8, 16 and 32 but not 4.

This clonotype was recorded at least ten times. The antigen this receptor binds is unknown. Base qualities were left out, and no much larger clone turns up one base away. The intended sense of this specimen's time point label: patch test 2, 6 weeks after DPC sensitization. The sample's treatment or condition label, in plain terms: therapeutic diphenylcyclopropenone sensitization with weekly scalp DPC. Blood at each patch-test visit was drawn before the patch test was applied. Patients were eligible if aged 18 to 70, diagnosed with alopecia and judged suitable for DPC therapy, and pregnant patients were excluded. Unfractionated whole blood was collected in Tempus Blood RNA tubes, and total RNA was extracted from that blood. Receptor amplification or capture employed RACE. Sequencing instrument: NextSeq 500. Library preparation attached unique molecular identifiers to individual cDNA molecules for quantitative, reproducible TCR counting. Each blood RNA sample was used to sequence both TCR alpha and TCR beta chains. In the paper's pipeline: A median of approximately 96,000 TCRs per sample was observed, with a range of 23,224 to 690,600. The Decombinator software suite was used to annotate V, J and CDR3 in the TCR reads. For PS versus PT1 abundance plots, all samples were subsampled to the same number of TCRs (28,000). TCRs were defined as expanded if absent before sensitization and observed at least eight times at the 2-week time point. Using fastp trimming at Q25 and MiXCR clonotype assembly, TCRdb reanalyzed the public sequencing data and kept in-frame beta chains. Each CDR3 protein gets just one entry, which takes the most common genes and DNA from the rows behind it. Here the V and J calls rest on TCRdb's processing, not on the authors' analysis. The sample yields 84,000 or so distinct CDR3 sequences; roughly 10% were counted once. 2.5% of the sample is in the top ten clones.

From the germline V gene, CDR1 is SNHLY and CDR2 is FYNNEI. The trim is 2 bases for V and 6 bases for J, with a gap of 14 bases between the germline ends. The CDR3 holds 15 amino acids from the cysteine to the phenylalanine. This entry keeps only the CDR3 DNA: 45 bases, framed from base 1. Recombination joined TRBV2 with TRBJ2-1, with TRBD1 as a weak D call on 6 bases. The TCR originated in a young woman with alopecia areata. Some clones in this sample may be carry-over from other donors' samples. The source was whole blood, collected in connection with sensitization to the hapten diphenylcyclopropenone (DPC). The CDR3 is CASSEWAGVVNEQFF. Here is the DNA: TGTGCCAGCAGTGAATGGGCAGGGGTCGTCAATGAGCAGTTCTTC.